The sequence of this TCR beta chain was determined in a study of T cells after yellow fever vaccination. 5'RACE template switching produced TCR cDNA carrying a universal primer site and UMIs. One entry per CDR3 protein, called by TCRdb with MiXCR from the 5' RACE reads. The sample shows fewer than 450,000 distinct CDR3 sequences, 4% of them seen only once. Study-wide results and limits: CD4 and CD8 compartments shared a small share of clonotypes, likely from convergent recombination. Once the booster was given, most primary-vaccination clones reappeared, at just under 98% for CD4 and around 90% for CD8. High-abundance clonotypes from the bulk population could contaminate FACS-sorted repertoires.

This clonotype was observed many times. The antigen remains undetermined. Source: PBMCs, taken 5 days after the yellow fever booster vaccination. The sequence derives from a man aged 18-30 years who received the YFV17D yellow fever vaccine.

CDR3 DNA sequence: TGTGCCAGCAGTTTAGCGGCTCGGGGCCCTCAAGAGACCCAGTACTTC. Protein: CASSLAARGPQETQYF. The V gene is TRBV12-3 or TRBV12-4, the J gene TRBJ2-5; D possibly matches TRBD1 or TRBD2 (5 bases each). Trimming left V 0 bases short and J 2 bases short, with 13 bases between. This CDR3 region has 16 residues.